These T cell receptor beta chains were read from a single sample in a study of T-cell reconstitution after alpha-beta-depleted transplantation in children. TCRdb reprocessed the PCR reads via MiXCR and lists one record per CDR3 protein. Of about 300,000 distinct CDR3 sequences detected, over 9% appear once; the ten largest clones hold about 8%. The starting material was PBMCs, obtained before TCRalphabeta/CD19-depleted stem cell transplant. Every receptor here comes from a boy under two years old with acute myeloid leukemia, due to receive a stem cell transplant. CDR3s leave out the opening cysteine and the closing phenylalanine or tryptophan.

ASSARTGGPDTQY	TRBV6-4	TRBJ2-3
ASSIDVQGRGEAF	TRBV19	TRBJ1-1
ASTFMDLDWELF	TRBV7-6	TRBJ2-2
ASSRSSGGFLTPLH	TRBV5-6	TRBJ1-6
ASSQGTGSYEQY	TRBV14	TRBJ2-7
ASSPTATTNTGELF	TRBV18	TRBJ2-2
ASSQEGLEAF	TRBV4-2	TRBJ1-1
ASSGAIQETQY	TRBV5-6	TRBJ2-5
SVGQGGSETQY	TRBV29-1	TRBJ2-5
ASSKEPGLSWSGFHNEQF	TRBV21-1	TRBJ2-1
ASSSPGPRKETQY	TRBV5-1	TRBJ2-5
ASSPRTAPSYEQY	TRBV27	TRBJ2-7
AISDSYSNQPQH	TRBV10-3	TRBJ1-5
ASSSTGFTEAF	TRBV5-1	TRBJ1-1
SAGLAGGYEQY	TRBV20-1	TRBJ2-7
ASSEAMFGEQY	TRBV6-1	TRBJ2-7
ASSSHPPGHAATSGNTIY	TRBV12-3/TRBV12-4	TRBJ1-3
ASSRGEETQY	TRBV28	TRBJ2-5
ASSKVGGETYEQY	TRBV21-1	TRBJ2-7
SASVAGRSYEQY	TRBV20-1	TRBJ2-7
SASGGRRHTDTQY	TRBV20-1	TRBJ2-3
ASSPQRLAGDEQF	TRBV12-3/TRBV12-4	TRBJ2-1
ATSDSPGSGARNTQY	TRBV24-1	TRBJ2-3
ASSLGRWQGSYEQY	TRBV11-2	TRBJ2-7
ASSLRKSGGDTQY	TRBV5-6	TRBJ2-3
SAYRRSRTDTQY	TRBV20-1	TRBJ2-3
ASRGQGRYEQY	TRBV28	TRBJ2-7
ASSQGKETQY	TRBV6-5	TRBJ2-5
AGTGTASQETQY	TRBV7-9	TRBJ2-5
ASSRSVAGELF	TRBV5-6	TRBJ2-2
ASSLEGLPSYNEQF	TRBV12-3/TRBV12-4	TRBJ2-1
SASGHLFFSNQPQH	TRBV20-1	TRBJ1-5
ASKRQINEKLF	TRBV12-3/TRBV12-4	TRBJ1-4
ASSLSRDGAYEQY	TRBV5-1	TRBJ2-7
SASRLAGAETQY	TRBV20-1	TRBJ2-5
SARPGGSYNEQF	TRBV20-1	TRBJ2-1
ASSEGGDRVPYNEQF	TRBV21-1	TRBJ2-1
ASSVGGGGRAVETQY	TRBV9	TRBJ2-5
ASSFVPLGVGGNSPLH	TRBV11-2	TRBJ1-6
ASSRQGWTGELF	TRBV14	TRBJ2-2
ASSLLAGITPYEQY	TRBV11-2	TRBJ2-7
ASSQAGRTSGGTLAKNIQY	TRBV3-1	TRBJ2-4
ASSERSGGTFYQPQH	TRBV6-1	TRBJ1-5
ASSWGDTSSNTEAF	TRBV5-1	TRBJ1-1
ASSPIGLRGTYEQY	TRBV12-3/TRBV12-4	TRBJ2-7
ASSPLDPWLTADTQY	TRBV12-3/TRBV12-4	TRBJ2-3
ASSIRDQGSEQY	TRBV28	TRBJ2-7
ASSHGRQNTEAF	TRBV4-3	TRBJ1-1
ASSLSSGESKNIQY	TRBV7-3	TRBJ2-4
ASSFASRQNTIY	TRBV12-3/TRBV12-4	TRBJ1-3
ASRATGGFYEQY	TRBV5-1	TRBJ2-7